One and the same sample provided the 27 T cell receptor beta chains below, sequenced in a study of T-cell memory formation after mild COVID-19. TCRdb re-derived calls from the 5' RACE reads in MiXCR, one entry per CDR3 protein. The repertoire consists of a few hundred thousand distinct CDR3 sequences, with more than 20% occurring once and the leading ten covering around a fifth. Sequenced input: PBMCs or a T cell subset sorted from them (not recorded which). Every receptor here comes from a man between 18 and 29 years old who had mild COVID-19 (a few samples of this study predate the infection). Cell type and time point are not known.

The CDR3 reads CASSMDSSNTEAFF. Here the CDR3 DNA reads TGCGCCAGCAGCATGGACAGTTCGAACACTGAAGCTTTCTTT. V usage is TRBV5-1 and J usage is TRBJ1-1; a weak D match, TRBD1 (6 bases). Per the germline V gene, CDR1 is SGHRS and CDR2 is YFSETQ. V was clipped by 4 bases and J by 1 base, with 11 bases between them. The CDR3 is 14 residues long.

The chain recombines TRBV7-3 with TRBJ2-5; no reliable D call. The V end was cut by 2 bases, the J end by 7 bases, with 14 bases between. CDR3 size: 14 residues. The germline gives CDR1 SGHTA, CDR2 FQGTGA. The CDR3 region is CASSLDLDHGTQYF. The CDR3 coding sequence is TGTGCCAGCAGCTTAGACCTGGATCACGGGACCCAGTACTTC.

This clonotype has just a few counts. The rearrangement links TRBV4-3 to TRBJ2-1; 8 positions agree with TRBD1. The germline V gene encodes CDR1 LGHNA and CDR2 YSLEER. This CDR3 region has 14 residues. V shed 6 bases and J 2 bases; nucleotides not matched to a gene: 3. The CDR3 DNA follows: TGCGCCAGCAGTAGACAGGGGACCTACAATGAGCAGTTCTTC. This codes for CASSRQGTYNEQFF.

The J gene is TRBJ2-4, the V gene TRBV7-9; 7 nucleotides match TRBD1. V lost 5 bases and J lost 10; bases outside the gene matches: 14. This CDR3 contains 15 residues. Germline CDR1 reads SEHNR; CDR2 reads FQNEAQ (reference sequence). CDR3 in DNA: TGTGCCAGCAGCCAACCCCGCGACAGGGTAGGAATTCAGTACTTC. It yields the protein CASSQPRDRVGIQYF.

This clonotype occurred a few times. This rearrangement joins TRBV5-6 to TRBJ1-4; D not resolved. The germline CDR1 and CDR2 sequences are SGHDT and YYEEEE. Trimming removed 1 base at V and 4 bases at J, with 8 bases between. The CDR3 runs 14 residues. CDR3 protein: CASSLRVFNEKLFF. Here the CDR3 DNA reads TGTGCCAGCAGCTTGCGGGTGTTTAATGAAAAACTGTTTTTT.

This clonotype was picked up a small number of times. The J gene is TRBJ2-1, the V gene TRBV6-5; no reliable D call. CDR3 length equals 15 residues. Per the germline V gene, CDR1 is MNHEY and CDR2 is SVGAGI. The V and J ends lost 2 bases and 4 bases respectively, with 12 bases between them. In DNA form, the CDR3 reads TGTGCCAGCAGTTACGGCGGACGTCAATACAATGAGCAGTTCTTC. The encoded protein is CASSYGGRQYNEQFF.

The CDR3 DNA follows: TGTGCCAGCAGTGAATATGGTCTGGAGTACTCACCCCTCCACTTT. This sequence encodes CASSEYGLEYSPLHF. V gene TRBV25-1 combines with J gene TRBJ1-6; no clear D gene. Germline lookup yields CDR1 MGHDK and CDR2 SYGVNS. This CDR3 region has 15 residues. Trimming removed 0 bases from V and 10 bases from J, with 13 bases in between.

In its sample, this clonotype was seen a few times. The rearrangement joins TRBV5-1 to TRBJ2-7, with a tentative D call TRBD1 (5 bases). The CDR3 contains 16 residues. The V gene's germline CDR1 is SGHRS and CDR2 YFSETQ. Trimming shortened V by 0 bases and J by 3 bases, and 16 bases separated the two germline ends. The CDR3 DNA follows: TGCGCCAGCAGCTTGGTTCCGCAGCAGGGCGGCTACGAGCAGTACTTC. Its protein product is CASSLVPQQGGYEQYF.

Comments on this clonotype: A read error may produce the germline difference seen at one junction end. V is TRBV29-1 and J is TRBJ1-5, with a possible D match to TRBD1 (5 bases). Germline CDR1 SQVTM, CDR2 ANQGSEA. The length of the CDR3 is 13 residues. The chain's CDR3 is CSVGLGRNQHQHF. The CDR3, as DNA: TGCAGCGTTGGGTTGGGACGCAATCAGCACCAGCATTTT.

This clonotype has more than one count but fewer than ten. V usage is TRBV7-2 and J usage is TRBJ2-3, with D hard to call. The V and J ends lost 2 bases and 1 base respectively, with 10 bases between them. The CDR3 length is 15 residues. In germline, CDR1 is SGHTA, CDR2 FQGNSA. The CDR3 reads CASSLRTFGTDTQYF. The CDR3 nucleotides are TGTGCCAGCAGCTTAAGGACCTTCGGCACAGATACGCAGTATTTT.

The table lists this clonotype with a few counts. The V and J genes are TRBV7-9 and TRBJ2-1; no clear D. Germline-derived CDR1 and CDR2 are SEHNR and FQNEAQ (reference sequence). With 5 bases removed from V and 10 bases from J, the gap between germline ends came to 9 bases. The CDR3 runs to 11 residues. The CDR3 loop is CASSGYGEQFF. The CDR3, as DNA: TGTGCCAGCAGCGGATATGGGGAGCAGTTCTTC. Complete variable domain (other parts from reference TRBV7-9 and TRBJ2-1): DTGVSQNPRHKITKRGQNVTFRCDPISEHNRLYWYRQTLGQGPEFLTYFQNEAQLEKSRLLSDRFSAERPKGSFSTLEIQRTEQGDSAMYLCASSGYGEQFFGPGTRLTVL.

The genes are TRBV5-1 and TRBJ2-3, with D unclear. Trimming removed 9 bases at V and 1 base at J, with 18 bases between. The CDR3 is 15 residues long. Looked up from germline, CDR1 is SGHRS and CDR2 is YFSETQ. The chain's CDR3 is CATAPWQPGTDTQYF. In DNA, the CDR3 is TGCGCCACGGCCCCTTGGCAGCCCGGCACAGATACGCAGTATTTT.

The count of this clonotype is one. The V and J genes are TRBV7-9 and TRBJ2-7; D is undetermined. The V end lost 3 bases, the J end lost 4 bases, and 10 bases lay between the germline ends. The CDR3 spans 13 residues. Germline assignment: CDR1 SEHNR and CDR2 FQNEAQ (reference sequence). Here the CDR3 reads CASSLLGIYEQYF. CDR3 bases: TGTGCCAGCAGCTTGCTAGGGATTTACGAGCAGTACTTC. Supplemented by reference TRBV7-9 and TRBJ2-7, the full variable domain reads DTGVSQNPRHKITKRGQNVTFRCDPISEHNRLYWYRQTLGQGPEFLTYFQNEAQLEKSRLLSDRFSAERPKGSFSTLEIQRTEQGDSAMYLCASSLLGIYEQYFGPGTRLTVT.

This clonotype has only a few counts. The chain carries TRBV3-1 and TRBJ2-5; a possible D gene is TRBD2 (6 bases). The germline gives CDR1 LGHDT, CDR2 YNNKEL (reference sequence). The CDR3 sequence is 16 residues long. The V end was cut by 1 base, the J end by 1 base, with 13 bases between. CDR3 sequence: CASSQGRGFGQETQYF. The CDR3 DNA reads TGTGCCAGCAGCCAAGGGCGGGGCTTTGGCCAAGAGACCCAGTACTTC.

This clonotype was detected ten times or more. V and J are TRBV12-3 or TRBV12-4 and TRBJ1-5; 7 bases line up with TRBD1. The CDR3 sequence is 15 residues long. Trimming removed 6 bases from V and 0 bases from J; junction bases left unmatched: 5. The CDR3 here is CASSSTGYSNQPQHF. The DNA of the CDR3 is TGTGCCAGCAGCTCGACAGGGTATAGCAATCAGCCCCAGCATTTT.

This clonotype was counted only a few times. The chain has TRBV5-1 and TRBJ2-1, with 7 bases aligning to TRBD1. V shed 6 bases, J shed 4 bases, and the junction held 7 bases outside the gene matches. Germline assignment: CDR1 SGHRS and CDR2 YFSETQ. CDR3 size: 14 residues. The CDR3 DNA reads TGCGCCAGCACCCCGGGACAGCCTTACAATGAGCAGTTCTTC. This sequence encodes CASTPGQPYNEQFF.

The chain recombines TRBV5-1 with TRBJ2-5; D gene uncertain. This CDR3 comprises 17 residues. Trimming stripped 0 bases from V and 2 bases from J, with 17 bases between. Germline V lookup: CDR1 SGHRS, CDR2 YFSETQ. The CDR3 region has the DNA TGCGCCAGCAGCTTGGCCGAGTGGTCGCAGGTTCAAGAGACCCAGTACTTC. Its protein product is CASSLAEWSQVQETQYF.

This clonotype was seen more than once but under ten times. The chain recombines TRBV12-3 or TRBV12-4 with TRBJ2-3, with a tentative D call TRBD1 (5 bases). With 3 bases removed from V and 5 bases from J, the gap between germline ends came to 9 bases. The CDR3 is made up of 13 amino acids. CDR3 sequence (DNA): TGTGCCAGCAGTTTTGGCAGGGTAGATACGCAGTATTTT. Translated: CASSFGRVDTQYF.

The chain uses TRBV11-2 and TRBJ2-7; D ambiguous. The CDR3 is 13 residues long. V gave up 1 base and J gave up 4 bases, with 8 bases separating them. Germline CDR1 reads SGHAT; CDR2 reads FQNNGV. In DNA form, the CDR3 reads TGTGCCAGCAGCTTAGTTCCCAGTTACGAGCAGTACTTC. Amino acid sequence: CASSLVPSYEQYF.

V is TRBV7-6 and J is TRBJ2-5, with a possible D match to TRBD2 (6 bases). The germline V and J ends were trimmed by 5 bases and 4 bases, with 11 bases remaining between them. Germline lookup yields CDR1 SGHVS and CDR2 FNYEAQ. The CDR3 runs to 13 residues. CDR3 sequence: CASSRLVAETQYF. The CDR3 nucleotides read TGTGCCAGCAGCCGACTAGTGGCAGAGACCCAGTACTTC.

There are a few counts of this clonotype. V is TRBV20-1 and J is TRBJ2-3; D unresolved. The V end lost 6 bases, the J end lost 5 bases, and 12 bases lay between the germline ends. This CDR3 is 12 amino acids long. CDR1 and CDR2 (germline): DFQATT, SNEGSKA (reference sequence). The CDR3 bases are TGCAGTGCGGAGAGCCGTGGAGATACGCAGTATTTT. Encoded protein: CSAESRGDTQYF.

The chain couples TRBV9 to TRBJ2-1, with D possibly being TRBD2 (6 bases). The germline gives CDR1 SGDLS, CDR2 YYNGEE. Trimming took off 3 bases at V and 4 bases at J, with 14 bases between the two ends. This CDR3 region has 15 residues. As DNA, the CDR3 is TGTGCCAGCAGCGAGGTGGCGGGGATATACAATGAGCAGTTCTTC. This codes for CASSEVAGIYNEQFF.

The chain is built from TRBV15 and TRBJ2-5; 9 bases fit TRBD1. The junction had 8 bases not matched to a gene; V was cut back by 1 base and J by 5 bases. The CDR3 has 16 residues. CDR1 is LNHNV and CDR2 is YYDKDF in the germline V gene (reference sequence). The CDR3 loop reads CATSRGAGQGEETQYF. CDR3 sequence (DNA): TGTGCCACCAGCAGAGGAGCGGGACAGGGAGAGGAGACCCAGTACTTC.

The rearrangement uses TRBV7-2 and TRBJ2-5, with no clear D. This CDR3 has 14 residues. The V end lost 1 base, the J end lost 6 bases, and 12 bases lay between the germline ends. Germline CDR1 is SGHTA and CDR2 is FQGNSA. The chain's CDR3 is CASSLVVKAKTQYF. DNA of the CDR3: TGTGCCAGCAGCTTAGTGGTAAAGGCAAAGACCCAGTACTTC. The whole variable domain, remainder taken from reference TRBV7-2 and TRBJ2-5, is GAGVSQSPSNKVTEKGKDVELRCDPISGHTALYWYRQSLGQGLEFLIYFQGNSAPDKSGLPSDRFSAERTGGSVSTLTIQRTQQEDSAVYLCASSLVVKAKTQYFGPGTRLLVL.

Many counts were recorded for this clonotype. V gene TRBV12-3 or TRBV12-4 combines with J gene TRBJ1-2, with 8 bases aligning to TRBD1. The CDR3 extends over 12 amino acids. V lost 6 bases, J lost 8 bases, and 5 bases stayed unmatched. CDR3 coding DNA: TGTGCCAGCAGCCTCGGGACAGGAGGCTACACCTTC. It codes for CASSLGTGGYTF.

This clonotype has more than one count but fewer than ten. The chain is built from TRBV15 and TRBJ1-5, with a possible D match to TRBD1 (5 bases). V was cut by 3 bases and J by 5 bases, with 14 bases left in between. This CDR3 spans 15 amino acids. Germline-derived CDR1 and CDR2 are LNHNV and YYDKDF (reference sequence). The CDR3 coding sequence is TGTGCCACCAGCAGTGGGGGAGGCAGGTATCAGCCCCAGCATTTT. This sequence encodes CATSSGGGRYQPQHF.

Ten or more counts support this clonotype. This chain uses TRBV20-1 with TRBJ2-5, with 7 bases that match TRBD1. CDR1 is DFQATT and CDR2 is SNEGSKA in the germline V gene (reference sequence). The CDR3 length is 14 residues. V lost 7 bases, J lost 2 bases, and 10 bases stayed unmatched. The DNA of the CDR3 is TGCAGTGGGAATCACGGGACAGCTCAAGAGACCCAGTACTTC. This translates into CSGNHGTAQETQYF.